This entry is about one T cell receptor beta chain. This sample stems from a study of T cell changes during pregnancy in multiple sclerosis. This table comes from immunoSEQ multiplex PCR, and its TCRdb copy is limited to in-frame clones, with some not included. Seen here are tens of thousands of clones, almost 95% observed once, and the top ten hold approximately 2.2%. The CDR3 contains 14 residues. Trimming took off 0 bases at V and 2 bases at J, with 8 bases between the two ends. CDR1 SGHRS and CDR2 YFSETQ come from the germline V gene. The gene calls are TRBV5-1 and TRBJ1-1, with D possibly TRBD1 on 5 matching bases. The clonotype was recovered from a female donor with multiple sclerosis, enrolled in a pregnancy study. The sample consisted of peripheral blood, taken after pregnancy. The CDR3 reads CASSLGQINTEAFF. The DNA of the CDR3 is TGCGCCAGCAGCTTGGGACAGATAAACACTGAAGCTTTCTTT.